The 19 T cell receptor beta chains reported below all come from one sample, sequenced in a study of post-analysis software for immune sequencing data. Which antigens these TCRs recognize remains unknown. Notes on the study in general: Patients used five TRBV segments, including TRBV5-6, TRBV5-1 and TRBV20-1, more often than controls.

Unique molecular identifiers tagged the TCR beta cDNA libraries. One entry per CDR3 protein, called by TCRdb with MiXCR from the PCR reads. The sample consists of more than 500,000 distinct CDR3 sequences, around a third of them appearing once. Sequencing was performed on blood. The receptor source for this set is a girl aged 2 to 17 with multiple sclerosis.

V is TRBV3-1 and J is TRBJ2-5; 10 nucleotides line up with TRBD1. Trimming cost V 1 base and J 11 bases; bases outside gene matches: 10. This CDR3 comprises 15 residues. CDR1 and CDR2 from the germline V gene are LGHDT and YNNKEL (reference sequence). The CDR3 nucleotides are TGTGCCAGCAGCCAAGGTGGGACAGGGGATATGGAGCAGTACTTC. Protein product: CASSQGGTGDMEQYF.

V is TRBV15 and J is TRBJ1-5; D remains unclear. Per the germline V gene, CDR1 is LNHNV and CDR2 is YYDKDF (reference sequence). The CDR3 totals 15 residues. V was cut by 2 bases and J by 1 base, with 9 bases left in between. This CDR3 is CATSRTGKSNQPQHF. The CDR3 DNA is TGTGCCACCAGCAGAACCGGGAAGAGCAATCAGCCCCAGCATTTT.

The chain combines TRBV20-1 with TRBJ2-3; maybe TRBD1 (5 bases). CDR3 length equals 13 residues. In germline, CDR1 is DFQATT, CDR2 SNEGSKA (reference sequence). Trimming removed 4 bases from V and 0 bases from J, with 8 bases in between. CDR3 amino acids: CSATTASTDTQYF. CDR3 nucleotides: TGCAGTGCTACGACAGCAAGCACAGATACGCAGTATTTT.

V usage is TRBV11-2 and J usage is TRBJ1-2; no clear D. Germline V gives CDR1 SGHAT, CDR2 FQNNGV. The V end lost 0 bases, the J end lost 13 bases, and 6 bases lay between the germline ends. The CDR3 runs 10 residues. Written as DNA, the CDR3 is TGTGCCAGCAGCTTAGATAGGGCCACCTTC. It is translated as CASSLDRATF.

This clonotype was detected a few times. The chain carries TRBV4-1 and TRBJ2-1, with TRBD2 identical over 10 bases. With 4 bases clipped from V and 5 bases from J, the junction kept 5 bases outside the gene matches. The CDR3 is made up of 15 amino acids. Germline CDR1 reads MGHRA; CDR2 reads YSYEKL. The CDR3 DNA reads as TGCGCCAGCAGCCCGGGACTAGCGAACAACAATGAGCAGTTCTTC. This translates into CASSPGLANNNEQFF.

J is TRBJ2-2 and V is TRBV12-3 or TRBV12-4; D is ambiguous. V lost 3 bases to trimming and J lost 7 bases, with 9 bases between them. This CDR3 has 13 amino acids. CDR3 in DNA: TGTGCCAGCAGTTTCGCACAGTTCGGGGAGCTGTTTTTT. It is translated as CASSFAQFGELFF.

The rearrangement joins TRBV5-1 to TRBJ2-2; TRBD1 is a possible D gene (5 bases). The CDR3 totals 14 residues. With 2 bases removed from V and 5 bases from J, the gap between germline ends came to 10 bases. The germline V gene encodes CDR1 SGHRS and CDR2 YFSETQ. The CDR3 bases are TGCGCCAGCAGCTTAGCAGGGTCAACCGGGGAGCTGTTTTTT. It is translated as CASSLAGSTGELFF.

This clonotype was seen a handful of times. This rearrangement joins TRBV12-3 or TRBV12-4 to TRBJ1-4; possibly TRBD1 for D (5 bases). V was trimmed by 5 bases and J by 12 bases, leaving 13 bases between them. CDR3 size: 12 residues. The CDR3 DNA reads TGTGCCAGCAGTGGGACGTGGGAAGAACTGTTTTTT. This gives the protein CASSGTWEELFF.

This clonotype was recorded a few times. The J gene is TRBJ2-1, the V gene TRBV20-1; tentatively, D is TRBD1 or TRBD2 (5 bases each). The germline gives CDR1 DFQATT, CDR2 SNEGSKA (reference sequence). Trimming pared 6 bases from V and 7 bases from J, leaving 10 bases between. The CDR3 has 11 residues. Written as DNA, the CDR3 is TGCAGTGCCACGGGGCCGAATGAGCAGTTCTTC. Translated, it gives CSATGPNEQFF.

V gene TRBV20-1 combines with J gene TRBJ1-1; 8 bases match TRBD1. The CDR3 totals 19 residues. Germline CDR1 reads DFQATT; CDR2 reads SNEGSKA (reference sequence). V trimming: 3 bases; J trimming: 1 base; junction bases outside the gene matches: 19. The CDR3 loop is CSARSGTGGALGQNTEAFF. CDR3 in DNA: TGCAGTGCTAGGTCCGGGACAGGAGGGGCCCTAGGACAGAACACTGAAGCTTTCTTT.

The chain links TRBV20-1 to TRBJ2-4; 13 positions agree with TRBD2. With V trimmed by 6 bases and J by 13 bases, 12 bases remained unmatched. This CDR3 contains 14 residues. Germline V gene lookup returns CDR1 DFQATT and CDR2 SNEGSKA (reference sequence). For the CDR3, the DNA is TGCAGTGCGAACGGACTAGCGGGGGCAACGGAGCAGTACTTC. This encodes CSANGLAGATEQYF.

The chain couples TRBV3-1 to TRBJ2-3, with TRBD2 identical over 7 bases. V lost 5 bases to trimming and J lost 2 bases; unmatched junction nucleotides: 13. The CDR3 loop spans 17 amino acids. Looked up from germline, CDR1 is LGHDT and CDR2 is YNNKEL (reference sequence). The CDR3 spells CASSDYGKRGNTDTQYF. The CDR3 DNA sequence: TGTGCCAGCAGCGACTACGGAAAGCGGGGAAACACAGATACGCAGTATTTT.

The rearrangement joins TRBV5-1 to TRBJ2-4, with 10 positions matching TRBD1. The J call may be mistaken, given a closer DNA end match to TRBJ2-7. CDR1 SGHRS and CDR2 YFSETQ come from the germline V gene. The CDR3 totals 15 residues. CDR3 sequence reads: CASSSQTGGGYEQYF. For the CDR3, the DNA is TGCGCCAGCAGCTCCCAGACAGGGGGCGGGTACGAGCAGTACTTC.

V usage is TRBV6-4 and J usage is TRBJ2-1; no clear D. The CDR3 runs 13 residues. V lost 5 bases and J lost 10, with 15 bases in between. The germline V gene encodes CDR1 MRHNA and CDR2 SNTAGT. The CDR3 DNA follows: TGTGCCAGCAGTTTCGACCCTCGCTGGGAGCAGTTCTTC. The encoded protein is CASSFDPRWEQFF.

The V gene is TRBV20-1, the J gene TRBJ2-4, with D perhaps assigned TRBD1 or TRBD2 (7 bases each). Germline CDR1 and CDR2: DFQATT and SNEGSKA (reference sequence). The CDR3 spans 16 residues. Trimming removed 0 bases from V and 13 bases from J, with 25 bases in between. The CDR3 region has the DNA TGCAGTGCTAGAGATCCTTTGAGACAGGGAGGGTGGGAGCAGTACTTC. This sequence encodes CSARDPLRQGGWEQYF.

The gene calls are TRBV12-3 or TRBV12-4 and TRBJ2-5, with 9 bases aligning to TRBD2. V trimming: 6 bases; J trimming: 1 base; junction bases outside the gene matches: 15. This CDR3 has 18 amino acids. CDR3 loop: CASSKVAASGEGQETQYF. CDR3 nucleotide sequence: TGTGCCAGCAGCAAAGTCGCGGCTAGCGGGGAAGGCCAAGAGACCCAGTACTTC.

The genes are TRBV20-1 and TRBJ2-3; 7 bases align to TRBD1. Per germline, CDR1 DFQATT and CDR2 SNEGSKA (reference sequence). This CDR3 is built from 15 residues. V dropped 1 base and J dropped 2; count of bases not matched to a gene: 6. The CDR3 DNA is TGCAGTGCTAGAGTTGGGACAGAATTCACAGATACGCAGTATTTT. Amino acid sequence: CSARVGTEFTDTQYF.

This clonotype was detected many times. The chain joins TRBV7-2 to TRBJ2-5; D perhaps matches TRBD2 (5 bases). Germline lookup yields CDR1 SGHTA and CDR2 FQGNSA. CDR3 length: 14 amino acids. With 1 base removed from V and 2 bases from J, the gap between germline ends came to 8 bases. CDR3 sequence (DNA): TGTGCCAGCAGCTTAGGCCCGGGGCAAGAGACCCAGTACTTC. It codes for CASSLGPGQETQYF.

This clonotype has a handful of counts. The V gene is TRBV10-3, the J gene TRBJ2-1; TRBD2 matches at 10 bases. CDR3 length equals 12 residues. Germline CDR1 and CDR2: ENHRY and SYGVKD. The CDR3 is CASAGGRDEQFF. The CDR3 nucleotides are TGTGCGTCAGCGGGGGGGCGTGATGAGCAGTTCTTC.